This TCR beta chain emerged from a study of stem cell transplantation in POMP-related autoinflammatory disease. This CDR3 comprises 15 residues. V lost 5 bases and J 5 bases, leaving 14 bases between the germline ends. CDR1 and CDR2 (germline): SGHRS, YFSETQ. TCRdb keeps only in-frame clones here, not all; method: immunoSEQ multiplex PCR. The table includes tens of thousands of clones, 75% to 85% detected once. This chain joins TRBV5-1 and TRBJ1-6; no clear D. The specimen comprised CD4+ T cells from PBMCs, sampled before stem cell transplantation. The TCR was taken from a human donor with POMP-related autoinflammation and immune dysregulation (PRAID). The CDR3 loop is CASSPAGPDNSPLHF. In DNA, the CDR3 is TGCGCCAGCAGTCCGGCAGGCCCTGATAATTCACCCCTCCACTTT.